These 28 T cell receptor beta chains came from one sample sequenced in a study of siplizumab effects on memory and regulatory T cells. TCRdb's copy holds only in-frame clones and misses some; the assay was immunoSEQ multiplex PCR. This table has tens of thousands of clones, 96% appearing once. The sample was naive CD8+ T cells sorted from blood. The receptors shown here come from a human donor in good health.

The CDR3 is CASSLDPSGGMNTQYF. The CDR3 DNA is TGTGCCAGCAGCTTAGACCCTAGCGGGGGCATGAATACGCAGTATTTT. This chain links TRBV11-2 with TRBJ2-3; 10 bases line up with TRBD2. Trimming removed 0 bases from V and 7 bases from J; junction bases left unmatched: 7. The CDR3 loop spans 16 amino acids. Germline V lookup: CDR1 SGHAT, CDR2 FQNNGV.

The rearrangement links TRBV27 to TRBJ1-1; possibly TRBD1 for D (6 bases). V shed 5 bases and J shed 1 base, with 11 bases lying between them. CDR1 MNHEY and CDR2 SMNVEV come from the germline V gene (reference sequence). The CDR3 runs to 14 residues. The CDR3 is CASSAGDRNTEAFF. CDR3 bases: TGTGCCAGCAGTGCAGGGGATAGGAACACTGAAGCTTTCTTT.

CDR3 bases: TGCGCCAGCAGCCAAGATAAAGGGGGCCTACAACAAGAGACCCAGTACTTC. Protein product: CASSQDKGGLQQETQYF. The V and J genes are TRBV4-1 and TRBJ2-5; 7 positions agree with TRBD1. J was trimmed by 2 bases and V by 0 bases; bases with no gene match: 9. CDR3 length equals 17 residues. Germline CDR1 is MGHRA and CDR2 is YSYEKL.

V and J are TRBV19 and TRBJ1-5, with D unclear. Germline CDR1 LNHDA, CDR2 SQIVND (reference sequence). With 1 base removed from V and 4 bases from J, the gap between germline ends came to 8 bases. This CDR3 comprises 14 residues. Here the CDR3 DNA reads TGTGCCAGTAGTATAGGTGGGATTAATCAGCCCCAGCATTTT. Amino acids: CASSIGGINQPQHF.

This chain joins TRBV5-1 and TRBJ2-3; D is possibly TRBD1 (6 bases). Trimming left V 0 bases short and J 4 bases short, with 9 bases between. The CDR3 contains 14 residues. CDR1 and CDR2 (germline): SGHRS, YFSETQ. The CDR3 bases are TGCGCCAGCAGCTTGGTGGGGGCTCCAGATACGCAGTATTTT. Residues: CASSLVGAPDTQYF.

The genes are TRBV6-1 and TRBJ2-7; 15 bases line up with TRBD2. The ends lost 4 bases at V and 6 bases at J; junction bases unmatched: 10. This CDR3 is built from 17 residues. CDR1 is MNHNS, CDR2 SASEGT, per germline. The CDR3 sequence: CASSARTSGGAVSEQYF. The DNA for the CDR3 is TGTGCCAGCAGTGCCAGGACTAGCGGGGGGGCGGTAAGCGAGCAGTACTTC.

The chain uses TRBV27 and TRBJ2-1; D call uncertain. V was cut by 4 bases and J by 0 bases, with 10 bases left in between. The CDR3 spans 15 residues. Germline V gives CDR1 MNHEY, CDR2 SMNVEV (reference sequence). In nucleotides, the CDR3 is TGTGCCAGCAGTTCATTAGTGAGCTCCTACAATGAGCAGTTCTTC. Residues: CASSSLVSSYNEQFF.

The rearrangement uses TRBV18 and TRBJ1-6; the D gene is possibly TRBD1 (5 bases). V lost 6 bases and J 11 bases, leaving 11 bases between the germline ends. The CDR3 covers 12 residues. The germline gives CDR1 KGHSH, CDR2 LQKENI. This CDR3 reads CASSSGSTPLHF. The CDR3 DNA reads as TGTGCCAGCTCCTCAGGGTCGACACCCCTCCACTTT.

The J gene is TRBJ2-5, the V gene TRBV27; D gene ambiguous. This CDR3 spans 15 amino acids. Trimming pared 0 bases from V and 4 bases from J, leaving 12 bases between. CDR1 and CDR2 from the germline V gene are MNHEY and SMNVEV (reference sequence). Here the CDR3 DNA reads TGTGCCAGCAGTTTATCGGTGCGAGTGGCAGAGACCCAGTACTTC. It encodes CASSLSVRVAETQYF.

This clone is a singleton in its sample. The CDR3: CASSLTVSPDTQYF. In nucleotides, the CDR3 is TGTGCCAGCAGCTTAACCGTTAGCCCAGATACGCAGTATTTT. The chain uses TRBV11-2 and TRBJ2-3; D is ambiguous. The ends were cut back, 2 bases at V and 4 bases at J, with 10 bases in the middle. This CDR3 contains 14 residues. Germline assignment: CDR1 SGHAT and CDR2 FQNNGV. Complete variable domain (other parts from reference TRBV11-2 and TRBJ2-3): EAGVAQSPRYKIIEKRQSVAFWCNPISGHATLYWYQQILGQGPKLLIQFQNNGVVDDSQLPKDRFSAERLKGVDSTLKIQPAKLEDSAVYLCASSLTVSPDTQYFGPGTRLTVL.

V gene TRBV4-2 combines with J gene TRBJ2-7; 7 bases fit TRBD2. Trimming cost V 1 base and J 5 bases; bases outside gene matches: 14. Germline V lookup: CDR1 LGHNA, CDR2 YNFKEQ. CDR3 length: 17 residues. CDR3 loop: CASSQAGGGTYNDEQYF. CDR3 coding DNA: TGTGCCAGCAGCCAAGCTGGGGGGGGGACTTACAACGACGAGCAGTACTTC.

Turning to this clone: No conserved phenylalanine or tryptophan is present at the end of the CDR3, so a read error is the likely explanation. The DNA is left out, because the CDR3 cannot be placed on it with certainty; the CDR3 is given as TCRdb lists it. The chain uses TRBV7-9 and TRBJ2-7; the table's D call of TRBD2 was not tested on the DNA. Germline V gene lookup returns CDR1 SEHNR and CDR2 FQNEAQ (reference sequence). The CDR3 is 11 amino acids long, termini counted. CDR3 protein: CASSLRLVRGI.

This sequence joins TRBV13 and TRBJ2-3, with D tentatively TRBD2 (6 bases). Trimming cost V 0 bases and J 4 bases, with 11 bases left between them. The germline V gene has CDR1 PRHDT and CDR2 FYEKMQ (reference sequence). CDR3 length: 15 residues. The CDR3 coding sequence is TGTGCCAGCAGCTTAGGTGCGGGGCAAGCAGATACGCAGTATTTT. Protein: CASSLGAGQADTQYF.

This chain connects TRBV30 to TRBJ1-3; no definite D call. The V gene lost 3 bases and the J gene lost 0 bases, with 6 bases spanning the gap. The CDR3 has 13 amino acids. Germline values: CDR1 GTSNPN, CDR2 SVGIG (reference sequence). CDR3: CAWSVGSGNTIYF. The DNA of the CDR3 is TGTGCCTGGAGCGTCGGCTCTGGAAACACCATATATTTT.

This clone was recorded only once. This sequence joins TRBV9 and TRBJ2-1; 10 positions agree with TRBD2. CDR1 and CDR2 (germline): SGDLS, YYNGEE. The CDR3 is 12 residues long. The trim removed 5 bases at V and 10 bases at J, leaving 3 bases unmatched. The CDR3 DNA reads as TGTGCCAGCAGAACACTAGCGGGGGAGCAGTTCTTC. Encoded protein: CASRTLAGEQFF.

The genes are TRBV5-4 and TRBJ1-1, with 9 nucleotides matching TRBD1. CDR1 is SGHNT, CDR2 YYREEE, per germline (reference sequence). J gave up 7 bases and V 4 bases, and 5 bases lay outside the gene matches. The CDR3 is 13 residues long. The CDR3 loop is CASSQDRGGEAFF. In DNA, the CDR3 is TGTGCCAGCAGCCAAGACAGGGGGGGTGAAGCTTTCTTT. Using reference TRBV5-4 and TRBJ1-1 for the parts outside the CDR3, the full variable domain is ETGVTQSPTHLIKTRGQQVTLRCSSQSGHNTVSWYQQALGQGPQFIFQYYREEENGRGNFPPRFSGLQFPNYSSELNVNALELDDSALYLCASSQDRGGEAFFGQGTRLTVV.

The CDR3: CASSQPNTEAFF. DNA for the CDR3: TGTGCCAGCAGTCAACCTAACACTGAAGCTTTCTTT. J is TRBJ1-1 and V is TRBV27; D remains ambiguous. The CDR3 totals 12 residues. CDR1 and CDR2 (germline): MNHEY, SMNVEV (reference sequence). Deletions cut 5 bases from V and 2 bases from J, with 6 bases between.

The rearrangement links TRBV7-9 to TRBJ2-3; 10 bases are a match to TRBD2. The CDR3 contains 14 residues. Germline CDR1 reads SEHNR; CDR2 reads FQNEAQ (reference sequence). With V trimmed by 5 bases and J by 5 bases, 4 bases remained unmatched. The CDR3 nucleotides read TGTGCCAGCAGCCCCGCTAGCGGGGGAGATACGCAGTATTTT. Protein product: CASSPASGGDTQYF.

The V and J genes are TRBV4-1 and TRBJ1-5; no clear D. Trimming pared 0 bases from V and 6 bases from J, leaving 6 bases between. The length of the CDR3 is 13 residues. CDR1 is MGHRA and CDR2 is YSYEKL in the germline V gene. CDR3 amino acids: CASSQDISQPQHF. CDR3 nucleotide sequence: TGCGCCAGCAGCCAAGATATAAGTCAGCCCCAGCATTTT.

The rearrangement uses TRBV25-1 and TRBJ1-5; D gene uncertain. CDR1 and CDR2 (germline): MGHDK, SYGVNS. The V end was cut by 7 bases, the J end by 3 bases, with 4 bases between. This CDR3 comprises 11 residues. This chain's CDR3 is CASTYNQPQHF. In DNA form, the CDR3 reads TGTGCCAGCACCTACAATCAGCCCCAGCATTTT.

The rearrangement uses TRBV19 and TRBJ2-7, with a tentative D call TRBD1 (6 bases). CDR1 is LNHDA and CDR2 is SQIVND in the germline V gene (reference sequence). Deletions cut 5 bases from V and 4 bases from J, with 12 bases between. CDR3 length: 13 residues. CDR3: CASSPGTGYEQYF. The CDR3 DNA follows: TGTGCCAGTAGTCCCGGCACAGGGTACGAGCAGTACTTC.

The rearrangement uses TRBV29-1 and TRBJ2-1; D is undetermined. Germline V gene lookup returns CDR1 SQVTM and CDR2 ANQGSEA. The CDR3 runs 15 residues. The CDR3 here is CTTPLVIFSYNEQFF. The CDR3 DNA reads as TGCACTACGCCCCTAGTTATTTTCTCCTACAATGAGCAGTTCTTC.

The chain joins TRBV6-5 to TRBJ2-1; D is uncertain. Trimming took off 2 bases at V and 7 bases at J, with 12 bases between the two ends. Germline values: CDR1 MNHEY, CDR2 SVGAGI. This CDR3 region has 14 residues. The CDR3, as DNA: TGTGCCAGCAGTTACAGCCCCGCCGGGAATGAGCAGTTCTTC. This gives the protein CASSYSPAGNEQFF.

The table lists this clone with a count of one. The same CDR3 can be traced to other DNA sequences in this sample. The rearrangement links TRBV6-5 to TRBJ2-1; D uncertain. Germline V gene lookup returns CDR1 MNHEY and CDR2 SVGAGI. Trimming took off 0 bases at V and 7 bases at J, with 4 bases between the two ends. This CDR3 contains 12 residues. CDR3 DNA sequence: TGTGCCAGCAGTTACTCGGGGAATGAGCAGTTCTTC. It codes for CASSYSGNEQFF.

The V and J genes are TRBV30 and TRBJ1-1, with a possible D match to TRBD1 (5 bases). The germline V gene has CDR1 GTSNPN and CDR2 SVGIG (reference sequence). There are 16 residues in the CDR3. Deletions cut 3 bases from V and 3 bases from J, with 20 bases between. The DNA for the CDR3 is TGTGCCTGGAGGGTAGAATGGGCAGGGCTCGACACTGAAGCTTTCTTT. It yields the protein CAWRVEWAGLDTEAFF.

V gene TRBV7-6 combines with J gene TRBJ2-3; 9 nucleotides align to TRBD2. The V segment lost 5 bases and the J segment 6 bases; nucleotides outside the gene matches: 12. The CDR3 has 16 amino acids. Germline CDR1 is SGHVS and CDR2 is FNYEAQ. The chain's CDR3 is CASSVTAGGYRDTQYF. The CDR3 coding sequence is TGTGCCAGCAGCGTAACGGCGGGGGGGTACCGGGATACGCAGTATTTT.

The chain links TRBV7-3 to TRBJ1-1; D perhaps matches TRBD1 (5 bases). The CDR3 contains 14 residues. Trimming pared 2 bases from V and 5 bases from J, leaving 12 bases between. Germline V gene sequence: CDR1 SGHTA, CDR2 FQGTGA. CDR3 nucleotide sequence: TGTGCCAGCAGCTTAGAAGGGGTAGGGACTGAAGCTTTCTTT. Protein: CASSLEGVGTEAFF.

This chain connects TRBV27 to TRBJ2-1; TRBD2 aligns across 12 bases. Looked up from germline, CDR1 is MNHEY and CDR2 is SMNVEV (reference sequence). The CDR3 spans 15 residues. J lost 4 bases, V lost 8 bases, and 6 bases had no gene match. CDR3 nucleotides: TGTGCCAGCTCCGGACTAGCGGGGAGTTACAATGAGCAGTTCTTC. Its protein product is CASSGLAGSYNEQFF.